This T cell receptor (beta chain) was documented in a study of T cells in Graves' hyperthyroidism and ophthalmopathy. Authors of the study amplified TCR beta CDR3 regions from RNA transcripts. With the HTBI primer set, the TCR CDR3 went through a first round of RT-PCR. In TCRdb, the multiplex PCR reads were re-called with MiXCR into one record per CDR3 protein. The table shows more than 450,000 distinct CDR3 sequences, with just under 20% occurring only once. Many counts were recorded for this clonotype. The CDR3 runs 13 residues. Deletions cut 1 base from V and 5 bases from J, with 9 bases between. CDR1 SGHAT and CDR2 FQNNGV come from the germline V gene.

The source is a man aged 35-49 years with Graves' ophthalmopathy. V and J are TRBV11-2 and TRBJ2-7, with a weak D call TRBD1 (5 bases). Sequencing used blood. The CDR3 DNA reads TGTGCCAGCAGCTTAGGGTGGGGCGACGAGCAGTACTTC. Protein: CASSLGWGDEQYF.